This T cell receptor beta chain emerged from a study of control samples from healthy donors and cancer patients. V shed 5 bases, J shed 6 bases, and the junction held 7 bases outside the gene matches. The CDR3 sequence is 16 residues long. The germline V gene encodes CDR1 MNHEY and CDR2 SMNVEV (reference sequence). Using immunoSEQ multiplex PCR, the repertoire was profiled, and TCRdb retains in-frame clones only, with some absent. This repertoire shows 10,000 or so clones, under 95% found once; its top ten account for 20% to 25%. Sequenced sample: PBMCs. The gene calls are TRBV27 and TRBJ2-3, with 14 bases fitting TRBD2. This sequence was found in a man in his fifties or sixties with colorectal cancer. The CDR3 is CASSPRLAGGLDTQYF. Here the CDR3 DNA reads TGTGCCAGCAGTCCCCGACTAGCGGGGGGGCTTGATACGCAGTATTTT.